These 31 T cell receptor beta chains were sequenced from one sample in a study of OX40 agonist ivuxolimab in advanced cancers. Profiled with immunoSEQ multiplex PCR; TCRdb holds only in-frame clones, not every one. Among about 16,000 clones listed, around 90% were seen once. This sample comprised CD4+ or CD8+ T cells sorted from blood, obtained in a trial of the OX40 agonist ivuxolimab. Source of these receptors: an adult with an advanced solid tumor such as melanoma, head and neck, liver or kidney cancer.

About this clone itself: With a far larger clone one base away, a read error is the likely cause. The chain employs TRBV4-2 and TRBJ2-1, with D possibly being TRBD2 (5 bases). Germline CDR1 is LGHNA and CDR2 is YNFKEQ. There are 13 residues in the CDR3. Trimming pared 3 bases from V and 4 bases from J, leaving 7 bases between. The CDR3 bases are TGTGCCAGCAGCCACGACTATTACAATGAGCAGTTCTTC. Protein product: CASSHDYYNEQFF.

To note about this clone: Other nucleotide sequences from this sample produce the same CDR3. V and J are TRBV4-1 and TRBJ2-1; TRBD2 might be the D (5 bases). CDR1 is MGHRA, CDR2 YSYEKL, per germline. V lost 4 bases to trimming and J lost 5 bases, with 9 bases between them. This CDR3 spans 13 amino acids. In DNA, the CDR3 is TGCGCCAGCAGCCCCGACTACCACAATGAGCAGTTCTTC. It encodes CASSPDYHNEQFF.

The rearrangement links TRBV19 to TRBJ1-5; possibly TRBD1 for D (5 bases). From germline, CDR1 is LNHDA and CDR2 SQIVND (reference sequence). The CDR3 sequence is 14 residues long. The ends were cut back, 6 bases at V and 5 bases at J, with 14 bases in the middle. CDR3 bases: TGTGCCAGTAGCCACCGCACGGGGGATCAGCCCCAGCATTTT. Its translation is CASSHRTGDQPQHF.

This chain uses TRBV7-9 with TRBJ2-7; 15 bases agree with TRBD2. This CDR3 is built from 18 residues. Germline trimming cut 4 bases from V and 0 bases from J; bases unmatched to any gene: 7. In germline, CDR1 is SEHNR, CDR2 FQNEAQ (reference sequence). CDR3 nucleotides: TGTGCCAGCAGCTCATCGGGACTAGCGGGAGGACACTCCTACGAGCAGTACTTC. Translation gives CASSSSGLAGGHSYEQYF.

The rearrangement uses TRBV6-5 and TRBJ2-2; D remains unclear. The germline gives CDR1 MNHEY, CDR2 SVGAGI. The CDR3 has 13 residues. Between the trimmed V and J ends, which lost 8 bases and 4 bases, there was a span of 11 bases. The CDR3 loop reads CASSTPTTGELFF. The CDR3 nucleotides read TGTGCCAGCTCCACCCCAACCACCGGGGAGCTGTTTTTT.

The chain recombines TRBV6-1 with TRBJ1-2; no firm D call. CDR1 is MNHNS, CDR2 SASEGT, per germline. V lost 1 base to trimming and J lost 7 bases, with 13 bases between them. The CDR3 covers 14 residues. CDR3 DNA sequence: TGTGCCAGCAGTGAAGGGCCGGTCGCCGCTGGCTACACCTTC. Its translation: CASSEGPVAAGYTF.

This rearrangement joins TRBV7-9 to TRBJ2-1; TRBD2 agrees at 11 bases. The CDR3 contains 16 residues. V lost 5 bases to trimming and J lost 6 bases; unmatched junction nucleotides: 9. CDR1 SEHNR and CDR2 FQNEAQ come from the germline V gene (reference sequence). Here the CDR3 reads CASSGPGTSGPNEQFF. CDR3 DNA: TGTGCCAGCAGCGGTCCCGGGACTAGCGGCCCCAATGAGCAGTTCTTC.

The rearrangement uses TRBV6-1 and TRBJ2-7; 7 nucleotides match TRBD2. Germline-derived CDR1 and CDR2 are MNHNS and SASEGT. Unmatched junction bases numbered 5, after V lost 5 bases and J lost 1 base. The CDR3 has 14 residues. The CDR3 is CASSQVGGSYEQYF. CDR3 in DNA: TGTGCCAGCAGTCAAGTGGGGGGGTCCTACGAGCAGTACTTC.

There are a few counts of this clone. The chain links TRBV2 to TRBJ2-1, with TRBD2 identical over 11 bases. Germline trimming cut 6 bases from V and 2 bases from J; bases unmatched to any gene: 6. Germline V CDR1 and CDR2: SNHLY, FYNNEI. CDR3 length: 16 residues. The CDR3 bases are TGTGCCAGCAGATCCTCTAGCGGGAGGACCTACAATGAGCAGTTCTTC. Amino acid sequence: CASRSSSGRTYNEQFF. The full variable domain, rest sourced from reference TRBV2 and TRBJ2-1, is EPEVTQTPSHQVTQMGQEVILRCVPISNHLYFYWYRQILGQKVEFLVSFYNNEISEKSEIFDDQFSVERPDGSNFTLKIRSTKLEDSAMYFCASRSSSGRTYNEQFFGPGTRLTVL.

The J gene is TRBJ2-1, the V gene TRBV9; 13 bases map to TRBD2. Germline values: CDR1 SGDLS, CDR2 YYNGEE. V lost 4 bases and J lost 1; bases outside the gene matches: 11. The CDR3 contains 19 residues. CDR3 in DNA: TGTGCCAGCAGCCCGCGGACTAGCGGGAGAGAGGTATCCTACAATGAGCAGTTCTTC. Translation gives CASSPRTSGREVSYNEQFF.

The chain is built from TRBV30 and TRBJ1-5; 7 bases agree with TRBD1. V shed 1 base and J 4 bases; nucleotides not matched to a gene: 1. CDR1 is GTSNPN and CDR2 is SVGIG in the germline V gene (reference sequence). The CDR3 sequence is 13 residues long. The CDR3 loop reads CAWSGQGNQPQHF. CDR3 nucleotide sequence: TGTGCCTGGAGTGGACAGGGAAATCAGCCCCAGCATTTT. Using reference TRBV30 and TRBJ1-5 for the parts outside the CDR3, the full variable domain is SQTIHQWPATLVQPVGSPLSLECTVEGTSNPNLYWYRQAAGRGLQLLFYSVGIGQISSEVPQNLSASRPQDRQFILSSKKLLLSDSGFYLCAWSGQGNQPQHFGDGTRLSIL.

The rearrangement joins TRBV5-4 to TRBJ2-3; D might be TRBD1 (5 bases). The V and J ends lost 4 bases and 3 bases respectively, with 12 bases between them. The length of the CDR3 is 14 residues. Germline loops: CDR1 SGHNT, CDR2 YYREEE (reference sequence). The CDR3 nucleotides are TGTGCCAGCAGCGTGGGGCTTGGTACAGATACGCAGTATTTT. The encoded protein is CASSVGLGTDTQYF.

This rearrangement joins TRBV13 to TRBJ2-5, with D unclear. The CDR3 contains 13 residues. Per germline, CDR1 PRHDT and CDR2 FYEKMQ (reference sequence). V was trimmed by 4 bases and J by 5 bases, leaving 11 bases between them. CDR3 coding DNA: TGTGCCAGCAGCTCCCTAGACTCGGAGACCCAGTACTTC. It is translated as CASSSLDSETQYF.

CDR3 sequence (DNA): TGTGCCAGCAGCTCCGCGATTGGGGCGACTAATGAGAAGCTGTTTTTT. It codes for CASSSAIGATNEKLFF. The chain joins TRBV7-2 to TRBJ1-4; a possible D gene is TRBD1 (5 bases). The CDR3 is made up of 16 amino acids. Germline V gene sequence: CDR1 SGHTA, CDR2 FQGNSA. Trimming took 4 bases from V and 14 from J, leaving 26 bases between them.

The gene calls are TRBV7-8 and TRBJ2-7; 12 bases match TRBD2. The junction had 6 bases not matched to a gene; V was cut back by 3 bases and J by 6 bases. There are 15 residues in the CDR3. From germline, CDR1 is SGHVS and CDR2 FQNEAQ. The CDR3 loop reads CASSFLAGGPGEQYF. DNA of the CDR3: TGTGCCAGCAGCTTCCTAGCGGGAGGGCCGGGCGAGCAGTACTTC.

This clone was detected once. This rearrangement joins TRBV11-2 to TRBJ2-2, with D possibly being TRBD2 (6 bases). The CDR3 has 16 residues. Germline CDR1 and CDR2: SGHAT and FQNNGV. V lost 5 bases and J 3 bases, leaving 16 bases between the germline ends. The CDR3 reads CASSPRGGMYTGELFF. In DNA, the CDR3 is TGTGCCAGCAGCCCCCGGGGCGGGATGTACACCGGGGAGCTGTTTTTT.

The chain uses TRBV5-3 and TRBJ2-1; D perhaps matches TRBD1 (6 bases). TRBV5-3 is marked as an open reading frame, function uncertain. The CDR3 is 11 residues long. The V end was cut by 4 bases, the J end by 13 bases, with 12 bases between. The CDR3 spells CARSPRQVQFF. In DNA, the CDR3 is TGTGCCAGAAGCCCGCGACAGGTACAGTTCTTC.

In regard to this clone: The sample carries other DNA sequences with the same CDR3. CDR3 in amino acids: CASSQGGTTYEQYF. CDR3 coding DNA: TGCGCCAGCAGCCAAGGAGGGACTACCTACGAGCAGTACTTC. V and J are TRBV4-1 and TRBJ2-7; 7 positions agree with TRBD2. CDR1 is MGHRA and CDR2 is YSYEKL in the germline V gene. This CDR3 region has 14 residues. The V gene end was trimmed by 1 base and the J gene end by 2 bases; junction bases not matched to a gene: 2.

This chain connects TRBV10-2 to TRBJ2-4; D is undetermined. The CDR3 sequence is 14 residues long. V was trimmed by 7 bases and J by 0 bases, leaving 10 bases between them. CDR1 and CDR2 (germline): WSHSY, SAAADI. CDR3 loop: CASIDLLAKNIQYF. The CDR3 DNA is TGCGCCAGCATAGACCTACTAGCCAAAAACATTCAGTACTTC.

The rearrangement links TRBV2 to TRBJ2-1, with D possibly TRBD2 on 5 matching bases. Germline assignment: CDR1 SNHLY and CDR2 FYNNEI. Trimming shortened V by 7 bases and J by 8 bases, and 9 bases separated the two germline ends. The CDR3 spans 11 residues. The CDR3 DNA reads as TGTGCCAGCACACTAGGAGATGAGCAGTTCTTC. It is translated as CASTLGDEQFF.

The CDR3 region has the DNA TGTGCCAGCAGTTTACCCACCGCGGCAATTGGGCCCTACGCGAACACCGGGGAGCTGTTTTTT. It translates to CASSLPTAAIGPYANTGELFF. This chain uses TRBV28 with TRBJ2-2; unclear D gene. Germline CDR1 and CDR2: MDHEN and SYDVKM. This CDR3 has 21 amino acids. The ends were cut back, 2 bases at V and 0 bases at J, with 25 bases in the middle.

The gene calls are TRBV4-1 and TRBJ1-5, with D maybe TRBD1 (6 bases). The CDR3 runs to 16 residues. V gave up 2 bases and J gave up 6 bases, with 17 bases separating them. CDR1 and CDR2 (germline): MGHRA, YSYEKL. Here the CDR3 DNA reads TGCGCCAGCAGCCAAAGCGCTGGGGGCCCAGCTCAGCCCCAGCATTTT. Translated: CASSQSAGGPAQPQHF.

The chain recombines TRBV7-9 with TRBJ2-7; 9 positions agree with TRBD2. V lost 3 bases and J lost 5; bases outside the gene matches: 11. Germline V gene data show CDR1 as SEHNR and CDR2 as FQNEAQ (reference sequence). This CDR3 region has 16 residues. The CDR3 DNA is TGTGCCAGCAGCTTTACTAGCGGGCAGATTCTAGACGAGCAGTACTTC. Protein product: CASSFTSGQILDEQYF.

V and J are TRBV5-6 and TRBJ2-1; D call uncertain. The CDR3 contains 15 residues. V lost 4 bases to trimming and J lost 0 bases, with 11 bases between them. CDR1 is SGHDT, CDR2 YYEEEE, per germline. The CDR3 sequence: CASSRGRSSYNEQFF. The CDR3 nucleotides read TGTGCCAGCAGCAGAGGACGTTCCTCCTACAATGAGCAGTTCTTC.

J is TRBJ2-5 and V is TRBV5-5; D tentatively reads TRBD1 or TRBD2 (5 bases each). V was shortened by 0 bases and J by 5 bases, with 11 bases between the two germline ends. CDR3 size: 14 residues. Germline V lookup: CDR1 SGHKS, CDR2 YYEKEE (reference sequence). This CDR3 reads CASSLAYWGETQYF. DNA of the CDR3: TGTGCCAGCAGCTTGGCCTATTGGGGGGAGACCCAGTACTTC.

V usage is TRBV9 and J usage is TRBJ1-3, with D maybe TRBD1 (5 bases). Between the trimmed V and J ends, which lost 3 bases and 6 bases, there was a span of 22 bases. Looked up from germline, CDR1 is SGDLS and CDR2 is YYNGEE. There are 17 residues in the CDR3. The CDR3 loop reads CASSGIGAGQPLNTIYF. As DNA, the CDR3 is TGTGCCAGCAGCGGAATAGGGGCAGGGCAGCCCTTAAACACCATATATTTT.

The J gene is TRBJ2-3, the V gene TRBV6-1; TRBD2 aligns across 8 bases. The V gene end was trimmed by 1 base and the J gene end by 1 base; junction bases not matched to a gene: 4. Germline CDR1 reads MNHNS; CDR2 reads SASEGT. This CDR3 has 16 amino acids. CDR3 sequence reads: CASSEVDSGGTDTQYF. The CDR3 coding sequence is TGTGCCAGCAGTGAAGTCGATAGCGGGGGCACAGATACGCAGTATTTT.

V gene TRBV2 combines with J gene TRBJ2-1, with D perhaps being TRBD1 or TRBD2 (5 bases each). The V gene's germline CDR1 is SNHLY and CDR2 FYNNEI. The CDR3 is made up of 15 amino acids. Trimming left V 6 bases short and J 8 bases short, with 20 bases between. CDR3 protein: CASSVGSGRGDEQFF. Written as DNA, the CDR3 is TGTGCCAGCAGCGTAGGGAGCGGTAGAGGGGATGAGCAGTTCTTC.

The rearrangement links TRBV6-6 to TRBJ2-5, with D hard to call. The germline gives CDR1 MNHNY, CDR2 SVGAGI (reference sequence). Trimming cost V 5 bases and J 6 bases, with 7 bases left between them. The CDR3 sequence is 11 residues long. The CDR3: CASSSGKTQYF. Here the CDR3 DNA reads TGTGCCAGCAGTAGTGGGAAGACCCAGTACTTC.

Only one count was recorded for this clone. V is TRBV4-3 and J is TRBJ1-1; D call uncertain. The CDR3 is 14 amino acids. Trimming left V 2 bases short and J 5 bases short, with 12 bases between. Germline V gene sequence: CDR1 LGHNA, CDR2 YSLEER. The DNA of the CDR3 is TGCGCCAGCAGCCAACTCGGTCTGAGGACTGAAGCTTTCTTT. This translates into CASSQLGLRTEAFF.

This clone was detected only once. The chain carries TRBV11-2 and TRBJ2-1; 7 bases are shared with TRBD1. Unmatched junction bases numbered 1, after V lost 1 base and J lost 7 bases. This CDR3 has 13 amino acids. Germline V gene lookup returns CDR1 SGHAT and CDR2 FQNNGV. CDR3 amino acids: CASSLVRGNEQFF. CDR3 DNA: TGTGCCAGCAGCTTAGTCAGGGGGAATGAGCAGTTCTTC.